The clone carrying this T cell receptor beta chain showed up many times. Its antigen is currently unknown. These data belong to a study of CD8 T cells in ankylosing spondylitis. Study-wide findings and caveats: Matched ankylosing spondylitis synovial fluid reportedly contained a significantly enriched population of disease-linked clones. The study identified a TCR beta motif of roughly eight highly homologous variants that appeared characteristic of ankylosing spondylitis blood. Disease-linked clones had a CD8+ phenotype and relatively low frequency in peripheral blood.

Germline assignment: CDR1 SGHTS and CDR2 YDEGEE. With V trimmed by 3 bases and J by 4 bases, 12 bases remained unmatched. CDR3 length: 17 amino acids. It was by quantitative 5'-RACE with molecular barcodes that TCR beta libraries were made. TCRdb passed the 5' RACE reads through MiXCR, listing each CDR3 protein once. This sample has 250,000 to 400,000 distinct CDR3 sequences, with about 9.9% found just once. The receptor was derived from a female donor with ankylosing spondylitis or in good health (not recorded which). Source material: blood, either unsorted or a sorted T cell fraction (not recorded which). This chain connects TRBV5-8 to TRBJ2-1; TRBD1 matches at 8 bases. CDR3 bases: TGTGCCAGCAGCTCTCCCCCGGGACAGGACTTATACAATGAGCAGTTCTTC. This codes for CASSSPPGQDLYNEQFF. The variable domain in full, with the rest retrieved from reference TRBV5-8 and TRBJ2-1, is EAGVTQSPTHLIKTRGQQATLRCSPISGHTSVYWYQQALGLGLQFLLWYDEGEERNRGNFPPRFSGRQFPNYSSELNVNALELEDSALYLCASSSPPGQDLYNEQFFGPGTRLTVL.